The 12 T cell receptor beta chains in this list originate from one sample, sequenced in a study of cytomegalovirus exposure and HLA in healthy donors. The PCR used 60 Vbeta and 13 Jbeta primers. Libraries were prepared by immunoSEQ multiplex PCR; TCRdb keeps only in-frame clonotypes and omits some of them. This sample lists around 100,000 clones; its ten largest clones have more than 3.5%. Specimen: PBMCs. The receptors were sampled from a man aged 30-40 years in good health and CMV-seronegative.

CDR3 nucleotides: TGTGCCAGCAGCCAAGCGATAAAGGACAGGGGAGTAGATACGCAGTATTTT. Translation: CASSQAIKDRGVDTQYF. The chain links TRBV4-2 to TRBJ2-3; the match to TRBD1 covers 9 bases. The CDR3 has 17 residues. Unmatched junction bases numbered 10, after V lost 1 base and J lost 5 bases. Germline-derived CDR1 and CDR2 are LGHNA and YNFKEQ.

Turning to this clone: At the DNA level, this CDR3 is encoded by other sequences in the same sample as well. The V gene is TRBV5-1, the J gene TRBJ1-1, with TRBD1 as a possible D gene (5 bases). The length of the CDR3 is 15 residues. Germline V gene lookup returns CDR1 SGHRS and CDR2 YFSETQ. Trimming left V 3 bases short and J 3 bases short, with 15 bases between. The CDR3 is CASSSPWGPDTEAFF. In nucleotides, the CDR3 is TGCGCCAGCAGCTCTCCCTGGGGCCCTGACACTGAAGCTTTCTTT.

The V call is TRBV5-6, the J call TRBJ2-3, with 12 bases identical to TRBD2. With 3 bases clipped from V and 5 bases from J, the junction kept 4 bases outside the gene matches. The CDR3 is 15 residues long. Per germline, CDR1 SGHDT and CDR2 YYEEEE. The CDR3 DNA reads as TGTGCCAGCAGCTCGACTAGCGGGGGAGAAGATACGCAGTATTTT. Residues: CASSSTSGGEDTQYF.

The rearrangement joins TRBV5-1 to TRBJ2-5, with 7 bases lining up with TRBD2. The trim removed 5 bases at V and 5 bases at J, leaving 9 bases unmatched. The CDR3 is 14 amino acids. In germline, CDR1 is SGHRS, CDR2 YFSETQ. The CDR3 spells CASRTETSRETQYF. The CDR3 DNA reads as TGCGCCAGCAGGACTGAGACTAGCAGGGAGACCCAGTACTTC. Together with reference TRBV5-1 and TRBJ2-5, the CDR3 gives the full variable domain: KAGVTQTPRYLIKTRGQQVTLSCSPISGHRSVSWYQQTPGQGLQFLFEYFSETQRNKGNFPGRFSGRQFSNSRSEMNVSTLELGDSALYLCASRTETSRETQYFGPGTRLLVL.

The genes are TRBV7-2 and TRBJ1-5, with 10 bases identical to TRBD1. The germline CDR1 and CDR2 sequences are SGHTA and FQGNSA. The CDR3 sequence is 15 residues long. V was pared by 4 bases and J by 1 base, with 1 base of the junction left unmatched. The CDR3 DNA is TGTGCCAGCAGCTGGACAGGGGGAAGCAATCAGCCCCAGCATTTT. Translation: CASSWTGGSNQPQHF.

In the case of this clone: Mismatch with germline at one junction end may stem from a read error. The chain has TRBV7-9 and TRBJ1-1, with 9 bases aligning to TRBD1. There are 12 residues in the CDR3. Germline CDR1 reads SEHNR; CDR2 reads FQNEAQ (reference sequence). The CDR3: CLPQGAGTEAFF. In DNA form, the CDR3 reads TGCCTTCCACAGGGGGCAGGCACTGAAGCTTTCTTT.

This chain uses TRBV19 with TRBJ1-2; D gene unclear. V lost 0 bases and J 0 bases, leaving 17 bases between the germline ends. This CDR3 region has 18 residues. Germline V gene data show CDR1 as LNHDA and CDR2 as SQIVND (reference sequence). In DNA, the CDR3 is TGTGCCAGTAGTATAGATCTGTTGGGGAGCCTAGCTAACTATGGCTACACCTTC. It yields the protein CASSIDLLGSLANYGYTF.

The chain has TRBV7-2 and TRBJ2-1; weak D call: TRBD2 (6 bases). Germline CDR1 is SGHTA and CDR2 is FQGNSA. V shed 10 bases and J shed 5 bases, with 21 bases lying between them. The CDR3 totals 15 residues. CDR3 in amino acids: CATSRSAGSHNEQFF. The DNA for the CDR3 is TGTGCCACCTCGAGGAGTGCGGGGAGCCACAATGAGCAGTTCTTC.

The CDR3: CASSDQDRLEKLFF. The CDR3 DNA reads TGTGCCAGCAGCGACCAGGACAGGCTTGAAAAACTGTTTTTT. The gene calls are TRBV11-2 and TRBJ1-4, with TRBD1 identical over 7 bases. This CDR3 has 14 amino acids. V gave up 5 bases and J gave up 7 bases; unmatched junction bases: 7. Germline values: CDR1 SGHAT, CDR2 FQNNGV.

The chain is built from TRBV5-6 and TRBJ2-4; 12 positions agree with TRBD2. Germline V lookup: CDR1 SGHDT, CDR2 YYEEEE. This CDR3 spans 17 amino acids. With V trimmed by 4 bases and J by 0 bases, 5 bases remained unmatched. The CDR3 DNA follows: TGTGCCAGCAGCCTGACTAGCGGGGGATTAGCCAAAAACATTCAGTACTTC. Translation gives CASSLTSGGLAKNIQYF.

The V and J genes are TRBV2 and TRBJ2-7; D uncertain. CDR3 length: 13 residues. Germline loops: CDR1 SNHLY, CDR2 FYNNEI. V was pared by 1 base and J by 9 bases, with 13 bases between. The CDR3 protein is CASSEEPDWVQYF. The CDR3 DNA reads TGTGCCAGCAGTGAAGAGCCCGACTGGGTGCAGTACTTC.

The CDR3 loop reads CASSYVRGGYETQYF. CDR3 nucleotides: TGTGCCAGCAGTTACGTACGGGGGGGCTATGAGACCCAGTACTTC. The chain links TRBV6-5 to TRBJ2-5; 8 bases map to TRBD2. The CDR3 has 15 residues. J gave up 5 bases and V 2 bases, and 7 bases lay outside the gene matches. CDR1 and CDR2 from the germline V gene are MNHEY and SVGAGI.